The entry that follows covers one T cell receptor (beta chain) sequence. CDR3 length: 13 residues. V was trimmed by 2 bases and J by 10 bases, leaving 12 bases between them. Germline V gene data show CDR1 as MDHEN and CDR2 as SYDVKM. Survey-level TCR beta sequencing used the immunoSEQ assay. The method was immunoSEQ multiplex PCR; TCRdb's version includes in-frame clones alone and lacks a portion of them. Among tens of thousands of clones listed, approximately 92% were seen once. This TCR was recovered from a middle-aged man with rheumatoid arthritis. V is TRBV28 and J is TRBJ2-1; D not certain. The sample comprised PBMCs. The CDR3 sequence is CASSLGPALEQFF. In nucleotides, the CDR3 is TGTGCCAGCAGTTTAGGCCCCGCCCTAGAGCAGTTCTTC.